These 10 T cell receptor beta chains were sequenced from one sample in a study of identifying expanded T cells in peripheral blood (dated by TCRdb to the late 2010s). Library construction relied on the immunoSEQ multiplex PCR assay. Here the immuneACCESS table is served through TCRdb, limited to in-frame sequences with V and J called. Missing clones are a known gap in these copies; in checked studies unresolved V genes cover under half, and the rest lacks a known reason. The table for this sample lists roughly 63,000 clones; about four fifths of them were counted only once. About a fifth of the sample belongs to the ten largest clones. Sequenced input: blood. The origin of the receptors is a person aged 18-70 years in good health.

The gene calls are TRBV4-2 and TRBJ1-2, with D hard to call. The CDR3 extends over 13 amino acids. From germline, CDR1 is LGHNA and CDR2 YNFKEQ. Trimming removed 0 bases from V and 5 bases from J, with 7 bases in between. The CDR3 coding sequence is TGTGCCAGCAGCCAAGACGAGCCATATGGCTACACCTTC. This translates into CASSQDEPYGYTF.

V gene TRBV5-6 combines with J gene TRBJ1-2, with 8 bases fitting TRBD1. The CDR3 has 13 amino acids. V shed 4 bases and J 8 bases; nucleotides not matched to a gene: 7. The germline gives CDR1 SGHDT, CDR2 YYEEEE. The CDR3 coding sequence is TGTGCCAGCAGCCGGACAGGGCTGGACGGCTACACCTTC. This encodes CASSRTGLDGYTF.

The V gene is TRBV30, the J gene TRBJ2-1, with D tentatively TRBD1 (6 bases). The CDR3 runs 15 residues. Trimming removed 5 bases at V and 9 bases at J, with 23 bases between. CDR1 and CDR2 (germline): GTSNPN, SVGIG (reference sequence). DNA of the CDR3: TGTGCCTGGGGTCGAGAAGGGGGTCGGAACAGTGAGCAGTTCTTC. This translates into CAWGREGGRNSEQFF.

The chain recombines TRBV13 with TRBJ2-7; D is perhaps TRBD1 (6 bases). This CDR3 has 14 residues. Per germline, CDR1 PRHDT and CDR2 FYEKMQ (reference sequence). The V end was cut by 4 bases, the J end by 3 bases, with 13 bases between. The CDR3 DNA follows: TGTGCCAGCAGCTCCGTGGGACAAAACTACGAGCAGTACTTC. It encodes CASSSVGQNYEQYF.

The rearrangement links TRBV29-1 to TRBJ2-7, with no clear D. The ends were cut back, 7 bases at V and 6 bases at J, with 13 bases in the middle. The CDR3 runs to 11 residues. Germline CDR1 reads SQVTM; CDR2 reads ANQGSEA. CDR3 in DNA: TGCAGCGCCTATGTGGGTCTCGAGCAGTACTTC. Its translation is CSAYVGLEQYF.

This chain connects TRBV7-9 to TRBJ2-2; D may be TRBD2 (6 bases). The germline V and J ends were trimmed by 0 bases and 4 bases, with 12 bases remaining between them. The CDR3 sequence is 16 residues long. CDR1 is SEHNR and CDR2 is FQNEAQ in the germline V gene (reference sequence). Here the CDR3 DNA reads TGTGCCAGCAGCTTAGCGCGGAGGGCAAGCACCGGGGAGCTGTTTTTT. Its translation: CASSLARRASTGELFF.

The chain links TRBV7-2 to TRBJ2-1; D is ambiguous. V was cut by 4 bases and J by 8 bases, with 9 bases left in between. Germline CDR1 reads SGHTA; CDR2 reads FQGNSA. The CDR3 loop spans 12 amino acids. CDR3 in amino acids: CASSSRFHEQFF. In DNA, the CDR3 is TGTGCCAGCAGCTCCCGTTTCCATGAGCAGTTCTTC.

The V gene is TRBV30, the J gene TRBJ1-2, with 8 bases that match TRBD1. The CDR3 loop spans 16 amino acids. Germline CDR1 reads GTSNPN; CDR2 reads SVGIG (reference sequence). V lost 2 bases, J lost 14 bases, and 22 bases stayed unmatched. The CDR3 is CAWSTGQDILWWGLTF. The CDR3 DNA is TGTGCCTGGAGTACGGGACAGGACATACTATGGTGGGGTCTGACCTTC.

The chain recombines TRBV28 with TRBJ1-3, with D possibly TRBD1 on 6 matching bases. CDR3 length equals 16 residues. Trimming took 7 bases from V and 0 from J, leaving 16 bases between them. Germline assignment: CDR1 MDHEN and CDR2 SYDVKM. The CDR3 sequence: CASIPGGGFSGNTIYF. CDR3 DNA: TGTGCCAGCATACCTGGAGGGGGGTTCTCTGGAAACACCATATATTTT.

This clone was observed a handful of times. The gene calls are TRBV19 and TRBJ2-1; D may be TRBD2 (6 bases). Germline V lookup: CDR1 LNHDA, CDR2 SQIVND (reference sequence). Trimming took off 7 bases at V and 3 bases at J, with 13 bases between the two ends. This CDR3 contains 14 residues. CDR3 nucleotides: TGTGCCAGTAAACGGGCGCGGGACTACAATGAGCAGTTCTTC. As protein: CASKRARDYNEQFF.